This TCR beta chain came from a study of regulatory T cells in long-lasting Graves disease. At the level of the study: Freshly diagnosed Graves' patients had used antithyroid drugs for under 3 months.

This clonotype was observed a handful of times. What it binds is not known. General study findings and limits: TCR diversity was lower in persistent Graves' patients than in newly diagnosed ones.

Time point specified: newly diagnosed GD, antithyroid drugs for less than 3 months. Construction of the TCR library relied on RNA isolated from PBMCs. V was trimmed by 3 bases and J by 4 bases, leaving 19 bases between them. The CDR3 spans 17 residues. CDR1 is LGHNA and CDR2 is YNFKEQ in the germline V gene. CDR3 regions were amplified by Arm-PCR using iRepertoire HTBI primers to build TCR beta libraries. TCRdb used MiXCR to reprocess the multiplex PCR reads, holding one entry per CDR3 protein. Found here are about 440,000 distinct CDR3 sequences, roughly 17% of them singletons; the top ten hold less than 30%. These data were also reused for a study on T cells in Graves' hyperthyroidism and ophthalmopathy. That source reports: Diagnoses were made from clinical symptoms, serum measures (thyroxine and TRAb), thyroid ultrasound and orbital computed tomography. The primer set for the first-round RT-PCR of the TCR CDR3 was HTBI.

The chain joins TRBV4-2 to TRBJ1-5; weak D call: TRBD1 (6 bases). This TCR was sampled from a woman younger than 35 with Graves disease. The sequences come from peripheral blood mononuclear cells (PBMCs), collected at new diagnosis, from a patient treated with antithyroid drugs. The CDR3 protein is CASSQTLQGSRNQPQHF. In DNA, the CDR3 is TGTGCCAGCAGCCAGACGCTACAGGGATCTCGAAATCAGCCCCAGCATTTT.